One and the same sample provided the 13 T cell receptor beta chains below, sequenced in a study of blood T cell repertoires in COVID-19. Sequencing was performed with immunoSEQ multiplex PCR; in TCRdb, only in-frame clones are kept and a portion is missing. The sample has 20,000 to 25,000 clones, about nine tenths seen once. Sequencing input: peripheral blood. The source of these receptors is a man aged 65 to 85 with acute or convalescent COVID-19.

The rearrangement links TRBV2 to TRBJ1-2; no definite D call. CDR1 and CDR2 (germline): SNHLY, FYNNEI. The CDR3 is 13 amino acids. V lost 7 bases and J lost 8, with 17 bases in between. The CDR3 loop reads CASTRGVIGGYTF. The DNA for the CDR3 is TGTGCCAGCACCCGGGGAGTTATCGGCGGCTACACCTTC.

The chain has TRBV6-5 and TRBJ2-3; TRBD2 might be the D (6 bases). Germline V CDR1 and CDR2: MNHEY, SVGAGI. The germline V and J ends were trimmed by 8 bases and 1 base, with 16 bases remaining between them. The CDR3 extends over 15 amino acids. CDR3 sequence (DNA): TGTGCCAGCGGCCTCATCGGGAGTGGCACAGATACGCAGTATTTT. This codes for CASGLIGSGTDTQYF.

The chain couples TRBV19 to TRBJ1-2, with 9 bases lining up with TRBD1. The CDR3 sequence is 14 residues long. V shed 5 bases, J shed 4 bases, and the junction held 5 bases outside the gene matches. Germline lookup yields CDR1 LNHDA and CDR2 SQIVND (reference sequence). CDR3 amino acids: CASSSRTGAYGYTF. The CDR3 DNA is TGTGCCAGTAGTTCGCGGACAGGGGCCTATGGCTACACCTTC.

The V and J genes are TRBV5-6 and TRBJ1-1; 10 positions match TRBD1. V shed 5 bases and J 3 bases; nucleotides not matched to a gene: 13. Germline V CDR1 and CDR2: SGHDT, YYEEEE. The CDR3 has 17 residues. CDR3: CASRLARQGARYTEAFF. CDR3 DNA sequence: TGTGCCAGCAGGCTCGCCCGACAGGGGGCGAGGTACACTGAAGCTTTCTTT.

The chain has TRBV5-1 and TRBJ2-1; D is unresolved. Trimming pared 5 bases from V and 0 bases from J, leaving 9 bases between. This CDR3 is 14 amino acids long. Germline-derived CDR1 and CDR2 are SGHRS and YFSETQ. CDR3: CASRSAASYNEQFF. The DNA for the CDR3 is TGCGCCAGCAGGAGTGCCGCCTCCTACAATGAGCAGTTCTTC.

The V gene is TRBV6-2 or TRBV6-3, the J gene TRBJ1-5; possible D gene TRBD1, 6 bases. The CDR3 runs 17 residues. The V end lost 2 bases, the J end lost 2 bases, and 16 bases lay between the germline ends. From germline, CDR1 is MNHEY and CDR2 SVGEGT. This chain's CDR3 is CASSYDEQGFGNQPQHF. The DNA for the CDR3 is TGTGCCAGCAGTTACGATGAACAGGGTTTTGGCAATCAGCCCCAGCATTTT.

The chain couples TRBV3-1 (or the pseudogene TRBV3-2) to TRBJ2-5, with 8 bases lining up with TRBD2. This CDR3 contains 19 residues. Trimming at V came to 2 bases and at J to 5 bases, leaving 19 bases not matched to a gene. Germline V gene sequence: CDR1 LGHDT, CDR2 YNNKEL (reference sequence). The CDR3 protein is CASSQKRSWVAGWGETQYF. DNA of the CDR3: TGTGCCAGCAGCCAAAAACGCTCATGGGTAGCGGGGTGGGGGGAGACCCAGTACTTC.

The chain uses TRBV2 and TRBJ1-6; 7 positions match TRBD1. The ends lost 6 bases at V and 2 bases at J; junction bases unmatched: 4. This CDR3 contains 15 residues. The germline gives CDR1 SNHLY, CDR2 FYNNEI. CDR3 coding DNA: TGTGCCAGCAGGGAGGGACAGACCTATAATTCACCCCTCCACTTT. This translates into CASREGQTYNSPLHF.

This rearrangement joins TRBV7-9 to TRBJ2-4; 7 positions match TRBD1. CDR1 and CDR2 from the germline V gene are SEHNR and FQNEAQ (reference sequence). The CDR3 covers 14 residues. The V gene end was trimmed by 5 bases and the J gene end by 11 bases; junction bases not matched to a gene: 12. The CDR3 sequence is CASSKETGVRVQYF. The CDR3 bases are TGTGCCAGCAGCAAAGAAACAGGGGTCAGAGTTCAGTACTTC.

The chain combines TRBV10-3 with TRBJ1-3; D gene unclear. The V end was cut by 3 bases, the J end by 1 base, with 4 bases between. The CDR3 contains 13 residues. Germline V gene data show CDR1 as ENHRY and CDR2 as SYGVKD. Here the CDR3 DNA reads TGTGCCATCAGTGAAGCATCTGGAAACACCATATATTTT. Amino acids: CAISEASGNTIYF.

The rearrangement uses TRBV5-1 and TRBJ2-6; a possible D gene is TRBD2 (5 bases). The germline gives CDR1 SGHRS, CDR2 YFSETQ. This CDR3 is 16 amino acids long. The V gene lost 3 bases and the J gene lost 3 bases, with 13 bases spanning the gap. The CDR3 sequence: CASSSFGGSGANVLTF. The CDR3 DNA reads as TGCGCCAGCAGCTCGTTCGGTGGGAGTGGGGCCAACGTCCTGACTTTC.

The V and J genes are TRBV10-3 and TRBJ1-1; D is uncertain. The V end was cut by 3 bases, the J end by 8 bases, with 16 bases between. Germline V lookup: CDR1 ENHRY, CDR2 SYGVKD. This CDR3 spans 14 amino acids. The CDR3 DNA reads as TGTGCCATCAGTGATAGCCCACGGTATAAGGAAGCTTTCTTT. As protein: CAISDSPRYKEAFF.

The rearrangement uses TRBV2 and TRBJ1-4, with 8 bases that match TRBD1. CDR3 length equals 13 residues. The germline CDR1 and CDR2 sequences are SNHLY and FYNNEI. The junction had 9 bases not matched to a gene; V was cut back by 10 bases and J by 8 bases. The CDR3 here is CATKGQGGEKLFF. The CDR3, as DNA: TGTGCCACCAAAGGACAGGGTGGAGAAAAACTGTTTTTT.